The 22 T cell receptor beta chains presented below share a single source sample, sequenced in a study of T cell responses to AZD1222 COVID-19 vaccine. The table came from immunoSEQ multiplex PCR; TCRdb's copy has only in-frame clones and leaves some out. The repertoire holds about 120,000 clones, with about 85% as singletons. Sample: peripheral blood, taken 28 days after the second AZD1222 dose. These receptor sequences come from an adult who received the AZD1222 COVID-19 vaccine.

This sequence joins TRBV30 and TRBJ2-1, with TRBD2 matching over 9 bases. Germline assignment: CDR1 GTSNPN and CDR2 SVGIG (reference sequence). This CDR3 contains 15 residues. Unmatched junction bases numbered 5, after V lost 2 bases and J lost 3 bases. CDR3 in amino acids: CAWSRTSDSYNEQFF. The DNA of the CDR3 is TGTGCCTGGAGTCGGACTAGCGATAGCTACAATGAGCAGTTCTTC.

The V and J genes are TRBV15 and TRBJ2-1; D may be TRBD2 (7 bases). The germline V gene encodes CDR1 LNHNV and CDR2 YYDKDF (reference sequence). The CDR3 totals 15 residues. The V end lost 8 bases, the J end lost 7 bases, and 21 bases lay between the germline ends. The CDR3, as DNA: TGTGCCACCGCCCTGAGTGGCGGGGGCATGAATGAGCAGTTCTTC. It specifies CATALSGGGMNEQFF.

V usage is TRBV27 and J usage is TRBJ2-1; D might be TRBD2 (6 bases). CDR1 is MNHEY, CDR2 SMNVEV, per germline (reference sequence). The CDR3 totals 14 residues. Trimming removed 4 bases from V and 5 bases from J, with 12 bases in between. The CDR3: CASSWAGPHNEQFF. The CDR3 nucleotides read TGTGCCAGCAGTTGGGCGGGACCTCACAATGAGCAGTTCTTC.

The gene calls are TRBV5-4 and TRBJ1-3, with 10 bases aligning to TRBD1. Trimming took 1 base from V and 1 from J; bases not matched to a gene: 5. The V gene's germline CDR1 is SGHNT and CDR2 YYREEE (reference sequence). The CDR3 runs 17 residues. The CDR3 sequence: CASSLQSGQGSGNTIYF. In DNA, the CDR3 is TGTGCCAGCAGCTTGCAATCGGGACAGGGGTCTGGAAACACCATATATTTT.

The CDR3 here is CASSTGHYSNQPQHF. The CDR3 DNA is TGTGCCAGCAGTACAGGGCATTATAGCAATCAGCCCCAGCATTTT. This sequence joins TRBV27 and TRBJ1-5; weak D call: TRBD1 (6 bases). V lost 5 bases and J 0 bases, leaving 11 bases between the germline ends. Germline V lookup: CDR1 MNHEY, CDR2 SMNVEV (reference sequence). The CDR3 is 15 amino acids.

Only one count was recorded for this clone. This chain links TRBV19 with TRBJ1-2; D is possibly TRBD1 (6 bases). CDR1 LNHDA and CDR2 SQIVND come from the germline V gene (reference sequence). CDR3 size: 16 residues. With 7 bases removed from V and 4 bases from J, the gap between germline ends came to 22 bases. In DNA form, the CDR3 reads TGTGCCAGTACAGGGGTGTCAAGAGGGCAGACCTATGGCTACACCTTC. Encoded protein: CASTGVSRGQTYGYTF.

The J gene is TRBJ1-1, the V gene TRBV10-3, with 7 bases lining up with TRBD1. V was pared by 1 base and J by 5 bases, with 7 bases of the junction left unmatched. The V gene's germline CDR1 is ENHRY and CDR2 SYGVKD. The CDR3 runs to 15 residues. This chain's CDR3 is CAISEYRGWETEAFF. CDR3 sequence (DNA): TGTGCCATCAGTGAGTACAGGGGATGGGAAACTGAAGCTTTCTTT.

V gene TRBV6-2 or TRBV6-3 combines with J gene TRBJ1-5, with D perhaps TRBD1 (5 bases). The CDR3 consists of 18 residues. V lost 5 bases, J lost 0 bases, and 20 bases lay in between. The germline V gene has CDR1 MNHEY and CDR2 SVGEGT. The CDR3 DNA reads TGTGCCAGCAGTAAACAAGGGGCCGTTGAACGTAGCAATCAGCCCCAGCATTTT. Its translation is CASSKQGAVERSNQPQHF.

This sequence joins TRBV7-6 and TRBJ2-3; D gene unclear. The CDR3 is made up of 15 amino acids. Germline CDR1 SGHVS, CDR2 FNYEAQ. The V end was cut by 4 bases, the J end by 0 bases, with 11 bases between. The CDR3 DNA follows: TGTGCCAGCAGCTCGGAACTCATAAGCACAGATACGCAGTATTTT. It encodes CASSSELISTDTQYF.

The V and J genes are TRBV27 and TRBJ1-2; D is perhaps TRBD1 (6 bases). CDR1 and CDR2 (germline): MNHEY, SMNVEV (reference sequence). Between the trimmed V and J ends, which lost 5 bases and 7 bases, there was a span of 17 bases. This CDR3 comprises 14 residues. The chain's CDR3 is CASSVTGRRAGYTF. CDR3 nucleotides: TGTGCCAGCAGTGTAACAGGGAGGAGGGCTGGCTACACCTTC.

The chain carries TRBV5-8 and TRBJ1-1; 7 nucleotides match TRBD1. The CDR3 has 15 amino acids. V lost 3 bases and J lost 4; bases outside the gene matches: 9. The germline CDR1 and CDR2 sequences are SGHTS and YDEGEE. DNA of the CDR3: TGTGCCAGCAGCTCCCCTCACAGGGGAGTCACTGAAGCTTTCTTT. Translation gives CASSSPHRGVTEAFF.

The chain carries TRBV6-5 and TRBJ1-6; 7 nucleotides align to TRBD1. Trimming took 6 bases from V and 5 from J; bases not matched to a gene: 7. Germline CDR1 is MNHEY and CDR2 is SVGAGI. The CDR3 spans 15 residues. The CDR3 bases are TGTGCCAGCAGAGGAGACAGGGCCCATAATTCACCCCTCCACTTT. It translates to CASRGDRAHNSPLHF.

V is TRBV5-1 and J is TRBJ1-1, with 8 bases aligning to TRBD1. The CDR3 extends over 15 amino acids. The germline gives CDR1 SGHRS, CDR2 YFSETQ. J gave up 0 bases and V 7 bases, and 8 bases lay outside the gene matches. The CDR3 loop reads CASCWAGGMNTEAFF. The CDR3 coding sequence is TGCGCCAGCTGCTGGGCAGGGGGCATGAACACTGAAGCTTTCTTT.

V usage is TRBV5-8 and J usage is TRBJ1-6; D ambiguous. The CDR3 length is 13 residues. Germline-derived CDR1 and CDR2 are SGHTS and YDEGEE. The germline V and J ends were trimmed by 0 bases and 8 bases, with 6 bases remaining between them. DNA of the CDR3: TGTGCCAGCAGCTTGGACCCGGATTCACCCCTCCACTTT. This gives the protein CASSLDPDSPLHF.

This clone appeared a few times. The CDR3 spells CASSLNYLEQYF. The CDR3 DNA reads as TGTGCCAGCAGCTTAAATTATCTCGAGCAGTACTTC. The V call is TRBV7-8, the J call TRBJ2-7; no definite D call. Germline CDR1 reads SGHVS; CDR2 reads FQNEAQ. There are 12 residues in the CDR3. V was shortened by 2 bases and J by 6 bases, with 8 bases between the two germline ends. The variable domain in full, completed from reference TRBV7-8 and TRBJ2-7, reads GAGVSQSPRYKVAKRGQDVALRCDPISGHVSLFWYQQALGQGPEFLTYFQNEAQLDKSGLPSDRFFAERPEGSVSTLKIQRTQQEDSAVYLCASSLNYLEQYFGPGTRLTVT.

The genes are TRBV4-1 and TRBJ2-1; 9 nucleotides agree with TRBD2. From germline, CDR1 is MGHRA and CDR2 YSYEKL. There are 17 residues in the CDR3. The V and J ends lost 0 bases and 3 bases, in that order; junction bases with no gene match: 6. The CDR3 here is CASSQDWASGVYNEQFF. DNA for the CDR3: TGCGCCAGCAGCCAAGATTGGGCTAGCGGGGTCTACAATGAGCAGTTCTTC.

This chain joins TRBV11-2 and TRBJ1-2; no clear D. Germline assignment: CDR1 SGHAT and CDR2 FQNNGV. V gave up 0 bases and J gave up 7 bases, with 9 bases separating them. CDR3 size: 13 residues. Here the CDR3 reads CASSLERVFGYTF. Here the CDR3 DNA reads TGTGCCAGCAGCTTAGAACGGGTTTTTGGCTACACCTTC.

The chain carries TRBV4-3 and TRBJ2-7; 11 nucleotides agree with TRBD1. The V gene end was trimmed by 0 bases and the J gene end by 1 base; junction bases not matched to a gene: 11. This CDR3 is 19 amino acids long. Germline V gene data show CDR1 as LGHNA and CDR2 as YSLEER. As DNA, the CDR3 is TGCGCCAGCAGCCAAGAAGACCTACTGGGACAGGGGGGGTCCTACGAGCAGTACTTC. This translates into CASSQEDLLGQGGSYEQYF.

Only one count was recorded for this clone. V and J are TRBV28 and TRBJ2-5; perhaps TRBD1 as D (5 bases). This CDR3 spans 13 amino acids. The germline V and J ends were trimmed by 8 bases and 5 bases, with 15 bases remaining between them. Germline assignment: CDR1 MDHEN and CDR2 SYDVKM. CDR3 residues: CASGLDTRETQYF. The CDR3 DNA reads TGTGCCAGCGGCCTGGACACAAGGGAGACCCAGTACTTC.

This chain links TRBV27 with TRBJ1-2; 10 bases are shared with TRBD1. After removal of 7 bases from V and 3 bases from J, the junction contained 8 bases not matched to a gene. Germline V lookup: CDR1 MNHEY, CDR2 SMNVEV (reference sequence). The CDR3 totals 15 residues. Here the CDR3 reads CASTTGGGNHYGYTF. The DNA of the CDR3 is TGTGCCAGCACGACAGGGGGCGGGAATCACTATGGCTACACCTTC.

The chain recombines TRBV5-5 with TRBJ1-2, with 8 positions matching TRBD1. V shed 0 bases, J shed 4 bases, and the junction held 8 bases outside the gene matches. The CDR3 has 16 amino acids. The V gene's germline CDR1 is SGHKS and CDR2 YYEKEE (reference sequence). The CDR3 region has the DNA TGTGCCAGCAGCTTGGAGACAGGGGTATTAGGCTATGGCTACACCTTC. This gives the protein CASSLETGVLGYGYTF.

The rearrangement links TRBV9 to TRBJ1-2; D is perhaps TRBD1 (5 bases). In germline, CDR1 is SGDLS, CDR2 YYNGEE. This CDR3 has 15 residues. The V gene lost 0 bases and the J gene lost 4 bases, with 13 bases spanning the gap. CDR3 sequence: CASSVAAGRAYGYTF. The CDR3 bases are TGTGCCAGCAGCGTAGCAGCAGGGCGGGCCTATGGCTACACCTTC.